This T cell receptor (beta chain) came from a study of blood T cell repertoires in COVID-19 (dated by TCRdb to about 2020). Describing the broader study: Samples covering the acute and convalescent phases of COVID-19 were provided by collaborators in the United States, Italy and Spain. The prospective study material was composed of cDNA or gDNA derived from T cells, B-cell-depleted T cells, or PBMCs. Deeply sampled blood TCRbeta repertoires from subjects exposed to, actively infected with, or recovered from COVID-19 were included in the dataset. The repertoires were released in a freely available public database meant as a resource for research on the immune response to SARS-CoV-2. The samples were drawn from two sources: the first 160 participants of the ongoing ImmuneRACE study, and 1,254 subjects contributed by 6 global collaborators. Sample metadata almost always included a de-identified subject ID, COVID-19 status, age in years and sex. Where available, HLA class I and class II types were obtained from metadata supplied by the sample provider rather than from assay-based typing. Findings and caveats that apply to the study as a whole: The quantity of clinical and demographic metadata differed by source and by participant and was supplied without curation.

Enrolling through a virtual design, the prospective study's participants ranged in age from roughly 18 to 95 years and lived across about two dozen United States geographic areas. Cohort assignment in the prospective study relied on participant-reported clinical history from a screening survey and a study questionnaire. ImmuneRACE Cohort 3 recovered participants were defined by two consecutive negative NP/OP PCR tests, healthcare professional clearance, or symptom resolution. Each participant in the prospective study had whole blood, serum and a nasopharyngeal or oropharyngeal swab collected by mobile phlebotomists. Participants in the prospective study had the option to provide additional blood draws and questionnaires over a roughly two-month period. Before DNA extraction, prospective study blood samples were shipped either frozen or at room temperature. The immunoSEQ Assay, a bias-controlled multiplex PCR, was used to amplify TCRbeta CDR3 regions from genomic DNA. As for the original processing: The number of nucleated cells in each sample was estimated by amplification of reference gene primers within the assay. Sequence reads were collapsed and filtered to measure the absolute abundance of every unique TCRbeta CDR3 rearrangement. Productive Simpson clonality was computed per sample as the square root of Simpson's diversity index over productive rearrangements. As stored in TCRdb, this immuneACCESS dataset retains in-frame rearrangements with V and J assigned. A fraction of the clones does not appear; measured against another copy, unresolved V genes explain less than half of the discrepancy, and the remainder lacks a known reason. V, J and clone size derive from that table, while D and trimming were established from the DNA sequence. This sample gives about 180,000 clones in total; more than 70% of them show up just once. 8% to 10% of the sample is held by the ten biggest clonotypes.

In the case of this clone: The antigen this receptor binds is unknown. Qualities for individual bases were not recorded, and no much larger clone is one base off.

The germline V gene (reference sequence) supplies CDR1 WNHNN and CDR2 SYGVQD. The CDR3 starts with the cysteine, ends with the phenylalanine, and has 14 residues. The sequence is cut down to CDR3 DNA, 42 bases in frame from base 1. Trimming leaves V shorter by 4 bases and J shorter by 8 bases, with the junction holding 6 bases beyond the gene matches. The rearranged segments are TRBV10-1 and TRBJ2-1, with TRBD2 identical over 9 junction bases. Source material: PBMCs or T cells enriched from blood (not recorded which). The sequence was obtained from a woman in her thirties who had recovered from COVID-19. The nucleotides read TGCGCCAGCAGTGTGGGCGGGAGGGCCCATGAGCAGTTCTTC. Translated, this is CASSVGGRAHEQFF.